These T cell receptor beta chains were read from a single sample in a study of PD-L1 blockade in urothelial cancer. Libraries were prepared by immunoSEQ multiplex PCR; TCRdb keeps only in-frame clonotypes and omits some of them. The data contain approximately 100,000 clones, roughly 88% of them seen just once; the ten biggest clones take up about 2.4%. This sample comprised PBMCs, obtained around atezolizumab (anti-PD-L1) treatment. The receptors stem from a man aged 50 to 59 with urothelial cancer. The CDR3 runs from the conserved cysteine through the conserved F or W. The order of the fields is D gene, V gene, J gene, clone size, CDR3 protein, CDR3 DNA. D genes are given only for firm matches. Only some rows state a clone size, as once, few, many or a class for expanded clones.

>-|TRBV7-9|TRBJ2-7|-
CASSLIGGQGFLEQYF
TGTGCCAGCAGCTTAATTGGAGGCCAGGGGTTCCTCGAGCAGTACTTC
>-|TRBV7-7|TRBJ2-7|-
CASSFASSYEQYF
TGTGCTAGCAGCTTCGCGTCCTCCTACGAGCAGTACTTC
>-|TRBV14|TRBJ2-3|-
CASSQGQVQYF
TGTGCCAGCAGCCAAGGACAGGTTCAGTATTTT
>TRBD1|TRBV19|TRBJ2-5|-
CASSTPGTDGFATQYF
TGTGCCAGTAGTACGCCCGGGACAGACGGATTCGCAACCCAGTACTTC
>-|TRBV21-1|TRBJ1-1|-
CASSFRPAAGTEAFF
TGTGCCAGCAGCTTTCGGCCGGCGGCGGGCACTGAAGCTTTCTTT
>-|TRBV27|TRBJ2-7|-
CASSFFLPDSALHF
TGTGCCAGCAGTTTTTTCCTACCTGACTCAGCCCTCCACTTC
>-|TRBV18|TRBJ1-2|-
CASSPTDYNYGYTF
TGTGCCAGCTCACCGACGGACTATAACTATGGCTACACCTTC
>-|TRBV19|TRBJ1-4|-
CASSRRGNEKLFF
TGTGCCAGTAGTAGACGCGGGAATGAAAAACTGTTTTTT
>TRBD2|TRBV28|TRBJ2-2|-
CASSTSGSRVGELFF
TGTGCCAGCAGCACTAGCGGGAGCCGGGTCGGGGAGCTGTTTTTT
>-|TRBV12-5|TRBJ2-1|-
CASGWGQDHSYNEQFF
TGTGCTAGTGGTTGGGGGCAGGATCATTCCTACAATGAGCAGTTCTTC
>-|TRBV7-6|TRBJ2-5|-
CASSGRGLQETQYF
TGTGCCAGCAGCGGAAGGGGCCTCCAAGAGACCCAGTACTTC
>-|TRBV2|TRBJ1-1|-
CASSDGRMRGSRGTEAFF
TGTGCCAGCAGTGATGGACGGATGAGAGGATCCCGGGGCACTGAAGCTTTCTTT
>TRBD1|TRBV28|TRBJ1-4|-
CASRLTGTGPEKLFF
TGTGCCAGCAGGCTAACCGGGACAGGGCCTGAAAAACTGTTTTTT
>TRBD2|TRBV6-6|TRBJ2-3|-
CASRGRSGSGDTQYF
TGTGCCAGCAGGGGCCGTAGCGGGAGCGGAGATACGCAGTATTTT
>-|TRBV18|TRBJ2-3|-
CASSRDSQEPNAQYF
TGTGCCAGCTCACGGGACTCCCAAGAACCCAATGCGCAGTATTTT
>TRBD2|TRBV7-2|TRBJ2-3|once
CASSLGALAGLADTQYF
TGTGCCAGCAGCTTAGGAGCTCTAGCGGGACTGGCAGATACGCAGTATTTT
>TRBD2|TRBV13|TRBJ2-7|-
CASSSQSSGPYEQYF
TGTGCCAGCAGCTCCCAGTCTAGCGGCCCCTACGAGCAGTACTTC
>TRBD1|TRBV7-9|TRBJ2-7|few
CASSLSYRGSYEQYF
TGTGCCAGCAGCTTATCGTACAGGGGGTCCTACGAGCAGTACTTC
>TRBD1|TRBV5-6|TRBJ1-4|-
CASSRRTGPNEKLFF
TGTGCCAGCAGCAGAAGGACAGGCCCTAATGAAAAACTGTTTTTT
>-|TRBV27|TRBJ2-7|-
CASRLYLRGYEQYF
TGTGCCAGCCGACTATACCTTAGAGGCTACGAGCAGTACTTC
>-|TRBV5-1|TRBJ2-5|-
CASRRVGGQETQYF
TGCGCCAGCAGACGGGTGGGGGGCCAAGAGACCCAGTACTTC
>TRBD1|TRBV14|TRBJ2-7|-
CASSRNLRGGGYEQYF
TGTGCCAGCAGCCGAAACTTGAGAGGGGGCGGGTACGAGCAGTACTTC
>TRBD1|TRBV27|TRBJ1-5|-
CASSSPGQGRYF
TGTGCCAGCAGTTCCCCGGGACAGGGGAGGTATTTT
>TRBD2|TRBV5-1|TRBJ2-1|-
CASSLGLAGVNEQFF
TGCGCCAGCAGCTTAGGACTAGCGGGAGTCAATGAGCAGTTCTTC
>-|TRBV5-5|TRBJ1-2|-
CASSPGLNYGYTF
TGTGCCAGCAGCCCAGGCTTAAACTATGGCTACACCTTC
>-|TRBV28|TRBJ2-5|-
CASIPSLGAEGQETQYF
TGTGCCAGCATCCCCAGCCTGGGGGCAGAAGGACAAGAGACCCAGTACTTC
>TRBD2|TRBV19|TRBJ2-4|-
CASSIVRTGGNIQYF
TGTGCCAGTAGTATCGTCAGGACGGGAGGAAACATTCAGTACTTC
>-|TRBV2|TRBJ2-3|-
CASNGIGTDTQYF
TGTGCCAGCAACGGGATTGGCACAGATACGCAGTATTTT
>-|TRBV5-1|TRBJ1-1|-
CASSLDGTSMNTEAFF
TGCGCCAGCAGCTTGGATGGGACAAGCATGAACACTGAAGCTTTCTTT
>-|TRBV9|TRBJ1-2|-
CASSVEGDLGRTYGYTF
TGTGCCAGCAGCGTAGAAGGGGACTTAGGAAGAACCTATGGCTACACCTTC
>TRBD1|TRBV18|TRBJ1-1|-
CASSPRQGNTEAFF
TGTGCCAGCTCACCGAGACAGGGCAACACTGAAGCTTTCTTT
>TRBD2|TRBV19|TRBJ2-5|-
CASSIRGGETQYF
TGTGCCAGTAGTATACGGGGAGGGGAGACCCAGTACTTC
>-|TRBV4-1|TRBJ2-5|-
CASSQVDQETQYF
TGCGCCAGCAGCCAAGTCGACCAAGAGACCCAGTACTTC
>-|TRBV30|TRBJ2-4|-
CAWSGGQLAKNIQYF
TGTGCCTGGAGTGGGGGACAATTAGCCAAAAACATTCAGTACTTC
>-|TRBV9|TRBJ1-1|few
CASSVNGGTEAFF
TGTGCCAGCAGCGTAAACGGGGGCACTGAAGCTTTCTTT
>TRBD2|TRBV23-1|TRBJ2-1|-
CASSHSASGSMHSYNEQFF
TGCGCCAGCAGTCATTCGGCTAGCGGGAGTATGCACTCCTACAATGAGCAGTTCTTC
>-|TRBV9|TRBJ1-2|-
CASSVALDGGSHYGYTF
TGTGCCAGCAGCGTAGCCCTCGACGGAGGGAGCCACTATGGCTACACCTTC
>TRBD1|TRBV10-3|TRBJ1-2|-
CAISSPTGTGKLSGYTF
TGTGCCATCAGTTCCCCCACCGGGACAGGGAAGCTTAGTGGCTACACCTTC
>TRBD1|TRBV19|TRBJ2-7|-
CASSTNQGAGYEQYF
TGTGCCAGTAGTACGAACCAGGGGGCTGGCTACGAGCAGTACTTC
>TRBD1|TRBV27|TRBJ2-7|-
CASSLTWGQGYEQYF
TGTGCCAGCAGTTTAACATGGGGACAGGGTTACGAGCAGTACTTC
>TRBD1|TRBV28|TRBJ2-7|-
CASSLGEGATEQYF
TGTGCCAGCAGTTTAGGAGAGGGGGCGACCGAGCAGTACTTC
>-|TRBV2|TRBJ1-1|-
CASSYDRYEAFF
TGTGCCAGCAGTTACGACAGATATGAAGCTTTCTTT
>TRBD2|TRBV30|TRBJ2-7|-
CAWSDGGASYEQYF
TGTGCCTGGAGTGACGGGGGGGCCTCCTACGAGCAGTACTTC
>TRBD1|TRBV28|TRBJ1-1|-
CASKQGPYEAFF
TGTGCCAGCAAACAGGGGCCTTATGAAGCTTTCTTT
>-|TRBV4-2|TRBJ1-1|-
CASSPQSGGETEAFF
TGTGCCAGCAGCCCGCAGAGCGGGGGGGAAACTGAAGCTTTCTTT
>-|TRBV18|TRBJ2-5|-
CASSPGGETQYF
TGTGCCAGCTCACCGGGCGGGGAGACCCAGTACTTC
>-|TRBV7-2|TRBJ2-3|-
CASSLGPGGADTQYF
TGTGCCAGCAGCTTGGGACCCGGAGGGGCAGATACGCAGTATTTT
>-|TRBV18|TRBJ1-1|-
CASSPQRWNTEAFF
TGTGCCAGCTCACCGCAGCGCTGGAACACTGAAGCTTTCTTT
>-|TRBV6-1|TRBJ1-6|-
CASTKSSYNSPLHF
TGTGCCAGCACGAAGAGCTCCTATAATTCACCCCTCCACTTT
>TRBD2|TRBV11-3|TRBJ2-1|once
CASSSSGRSYNEQFF
TGTGCCAGCAGTTCTAGCGGGAGAAGCTACAATGAGCAGTTCTTC
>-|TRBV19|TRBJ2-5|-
CASSIVSGLAQETQYF
TGTGCCAGTAGTATTGTGTCGGGTCTGGCCCAAGAGACCCAGTACTTC
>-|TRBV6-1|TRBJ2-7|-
CASSEEIVPSYEQYF
TGTGCCAGCAGTGAAGAGATAGTCCCGTCCTACGAGCAGTACTTC
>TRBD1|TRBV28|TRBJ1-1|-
CASSRTGLTEAFF
TGTGCCAGCAGTCGGACAGGGCTCACTGAAGCTTTCTTT
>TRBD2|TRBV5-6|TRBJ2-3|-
CASSFTLAGVDTQYF
TGTGCCAGCAGCTTTACGCTAGCGGGTGTAGATACGCAGTATTTT
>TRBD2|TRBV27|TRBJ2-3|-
CASSLRGRGTDTQYF
TGTGCCAGCAGTTTACGGGGGAGGGGAACAGATACGCAGTATTTT
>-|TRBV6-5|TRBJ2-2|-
CASSYYGGELFF
TGTGCCAGCAGTTACTACGGCGGGGAGCTGTTTTTT
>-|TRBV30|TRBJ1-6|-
CAWSLGGFDSPLHF
TGTGCCTGGAGTCTCGGGGGTTTTGATTCACCCCTCCACTTT